This T cell receptor beta chain is from a study of early T cells in non-severe SARS-CoV-2 infection. Study context: Chains were not paired, and sequencing was done on bulk RNA from unsorted whole blood.

There are many counts of this clonotype. Its antigen is unknown. In TCRdb, the 5' RACE reads were re-called with MiXCR into one record per CDR3 protein. The sample has 50,000 or so distinct CDR3 sequences; about 4% are singletons. This CDR3 has 14 residues. V was pared by 4 bases and J by 5 bases, with 3 bases of the junction left unmatched. Germline values: CDR1 SGHAT, CDR2 FQNNGV. Overall study findings and caveats: The VDJdb matching leaned toward anti-spike CD8 responses and overlooked private and CD4 specificities.

This chain connects TRBV11-2 to TRBJ2-1; 9 bases align to TRBD2. The TCR was taken from an adult who was a healthcare worker with PCR-confirmed SARS-CoV-2 infection or an uninfected control (not recorded which). Sequencing was done on a sample of whole blood. For the CDR3, the DNA is TGTGCCAGCAGCTACGGACTAGCGAACAATGAGCAGTTCTTC. It is translated as CASSYGLANNEQFF. Together with reference TRBV11-2 and TRBJ2-1, the CDR3 gives the full variable domain: EAGVAQSPRYKIIEKRQSVAFWCNPISGHATLYWYQQILGQGPKLLIQFQNNGVVDDSQLPKDRFSAERLKGVDSTLKIQPAKLEDSAVYLCASSYGLANNEQFFGPGTRLTVL.